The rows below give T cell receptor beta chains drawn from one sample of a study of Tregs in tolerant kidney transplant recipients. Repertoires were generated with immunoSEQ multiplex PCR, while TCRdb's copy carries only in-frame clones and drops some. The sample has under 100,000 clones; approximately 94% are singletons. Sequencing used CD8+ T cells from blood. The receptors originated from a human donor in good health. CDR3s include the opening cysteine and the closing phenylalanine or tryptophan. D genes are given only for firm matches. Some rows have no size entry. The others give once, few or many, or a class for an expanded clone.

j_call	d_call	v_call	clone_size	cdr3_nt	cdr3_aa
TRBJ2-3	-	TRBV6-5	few	TGTGCCAGCAGTTACGGGGAGCGGCACACAGATACGCAGTATTTT	CASSYGERHTDTQYF
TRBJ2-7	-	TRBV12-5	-	TGTGCTAGTGGCACAGTTAGCTCCTACGAGCAGTACTTC	CASGTVSSYEQYF
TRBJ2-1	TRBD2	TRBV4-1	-	TGCGCCAGCAGCCCCTTGGCGGGGGGGTACAATGAGCAGTTCTTC	CASSPLAGGYNEQFF
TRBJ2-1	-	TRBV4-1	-	TGCGCCAGCAGCCAAGCCCAGACTAGTTCGAATGGTGAGCAGTTCTTC	CASSQAQTSSNGEQFF
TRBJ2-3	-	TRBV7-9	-	TGTGCCAGCAGCTTAGACACCTCTAGCACAGATACGCAGTATTTT	CASSLDTSSTDTQYF
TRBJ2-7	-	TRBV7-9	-	TGTGCCAGCAGCTCTACCTTTGGGCAATACGAGCAGTACTTC	CASSSTFGQYEQYF
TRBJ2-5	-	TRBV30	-	TGTGCCCGACAATTGGGGGGAAGTTCACAAGAGACCCAGTACTTC	CARQLGGSSQETQYF
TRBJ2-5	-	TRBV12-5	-	TGTGCTAGTGGTTTGGTACCCGACAGGAGGATAGTAGCCCAGTACTTC	CASGLVPDRRIVAQYF
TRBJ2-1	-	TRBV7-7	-	TGTGCCAGCAGCTTAGGAGGGGAACACAATGAGCAGTTCTTC	CASSLGGEHNEQFF
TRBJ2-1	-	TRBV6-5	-	TGTGCCAGCAGTTACTCAGCGGAGCAGTTCTTC	CASSYSAEQFF
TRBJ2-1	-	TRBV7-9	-	TGTGCCAGCAGCTTTACTGCTAACATTGGGCAGAATGAGCAGTTCTTC	CASSFTANIGQNEQFF
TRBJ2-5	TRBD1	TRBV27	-	TGTGCCAGCAGTGTAGGGGGCTCGAAAGAGACCCAGTACTTC	CASSVGGSKETQYF
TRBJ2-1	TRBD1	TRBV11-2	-	TGTGCCAGCAGCTCCGGACAGGGGGCCGCCTACAATGAGCAGTTCTTC	CASSSGQGAAYNEQFF
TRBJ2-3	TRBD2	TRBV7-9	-	TGTGCCAGCAGCTTCCCGGGGGGGCCAGGTACGCAGTATTTT	CASSFPGGPGTQYF
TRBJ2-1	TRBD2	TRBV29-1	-	TGCAGCGTTGACGGGACTAGCGGGAGCCAGTCCTACAATGAGCAGTTCTTC	CSVDGTSGSQSYNEQFF
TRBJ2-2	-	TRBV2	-	TGTGCCAGCAGTGAAAGGAACAGGTTGACCGGGGAGCTGTTTTTT	CASSERNRLTGELFF
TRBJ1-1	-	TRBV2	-	TGTGCCAGCAGTGAAGGGGGGCCCTTTGAAGCTTTCTTT	CASSEGGPFEAFF
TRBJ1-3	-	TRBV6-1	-	TGTGCCAGCAGTGTGAAGGGCCTCTCTGGAAACACCATATATTTT	CASSVKGLSGNTIYF
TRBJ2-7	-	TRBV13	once	TGTGCCAGCAGCTGGTCAGAAACCTACGAGCAGTACTTC	CASSWSETYEQYF
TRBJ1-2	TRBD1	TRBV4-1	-	TGCGCCAGCAGCCAGGCCCCGGGACAGGGAATAAACTATGGCTACACCTTC	CASSQAPGQGINYGYTF
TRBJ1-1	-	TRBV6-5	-	TGTGCCAGCAGTTACGGGGGGTTGAACACTGAAGCTTTCTTT	CASSYGGLNTEAFF
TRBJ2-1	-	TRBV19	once	TGTGCCAGTACCCCAGACAGGCCTCCTCGTGTCAATGAGCAGTTCTTC	CASTPDRPPRVNEQFF
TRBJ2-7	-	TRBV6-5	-	TGTGCCAGCAGTTACGGGCCAGGAAGCTCCTACGAGCAGTACTTC	CASSYGPGSSYEQYF
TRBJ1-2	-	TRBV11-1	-	TGTGCCAGCAGCTTAGAGGGGACGATCTATGGCTACACCTTC	CASSLEGTIYGYTF
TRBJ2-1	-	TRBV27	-	TGTGCCAGCAGTCGAATGGGCGGTAGCTCCTACAATGAGCAGTTCTTC	CASSRMGGSSYNEQFF
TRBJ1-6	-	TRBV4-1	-	TGCGCCAGCAGCCAAGGGCAGCCAAGTAATTCACCCCTCCACTTT	CASSQGQPSNSPLHF
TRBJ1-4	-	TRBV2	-	TGTGCCAGCAGGGCCAGGGTTTCAACTAATGAAAAACTGTTTTTT	CASRARVSTNEKLFF
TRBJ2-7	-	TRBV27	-	TGTGCCAGCAAAGCGGGTGCTGACTACGAGCAGTACTTC	CASKAGADYEQYF
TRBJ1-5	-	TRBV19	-	TGTGCCAGTAGTATTATGGCGGGCGGCAATCAGCCCCAGCATTTT	CASSIMAGGNQPQHF
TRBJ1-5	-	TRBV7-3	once	TGTGCCAGCAGCTCCACAAGCAGAGATAGCAATCAGCCCCAGCATTTT	CASSSTSRDSNQPQHF
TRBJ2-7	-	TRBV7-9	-	TGTGCCAGCAGCTTAGCAGGGGTCTACGAGCAGTACTTC	CASSLAGVYEQYF
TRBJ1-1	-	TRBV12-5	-	TGTGCTAGTGGGTCCGGTTCGGTAACTGAAGCTTTCTTT	CASGSGSVTEAFF
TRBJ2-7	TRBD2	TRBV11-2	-	TGTGCCAGCAGCTTTAATCCTAGCGGTTACTACGAGCAGTACTTC	CASSFNPSGYYEQYF
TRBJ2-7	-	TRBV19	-	TGTGCCAGCCGGGACACCTCCTACGAGCAGTACTTC	CASRDTSYEQYF
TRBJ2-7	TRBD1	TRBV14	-	TGTGCCAGCAGCCACCTTCCGGGACAGTTCTACGAGCAGTACTTC	CASSHLPGQFYEQYF
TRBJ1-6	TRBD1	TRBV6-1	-	TGTGCCAGCAGTGTAAGGTTGACAGGGAACAATTCACCCCTCCACTTT	CASSVRLTGNNSPLHF
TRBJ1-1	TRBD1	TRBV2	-	TGTGCCAGCAACGGACAGGGTAGGGCTGAAGCTTTCTTT	CASNGQGRAEAFF
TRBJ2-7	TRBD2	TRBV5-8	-	TGTGCCAGCAGCTTGGCTGGGCTAGCGGGGGGATACGAGCAGTACTTC	CASSLAGLAGGYEQYF
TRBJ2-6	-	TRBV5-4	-	TGTGCCAGCAGCTCTTCGACAGGCGAATCTGGGGCCAACGTCCTGACTTTC	CASSSSTGESGANVLTF
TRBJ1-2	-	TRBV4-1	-	TGCGCCAGCAGCCAATTACAGGTCTACTATGGCTACACCTTC	CASSQLQVYYGYTF
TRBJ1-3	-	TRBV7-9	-	TGTGCCAGCAGCCCGCCGGGCCTTTACCACTCTGGAAACACCATATATTTT	CASSPPGLYHSGNTIYF
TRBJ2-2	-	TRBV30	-	TGTGCCTGGAGCGCCTTGAACACCGGGGAGCTGTTTTTT	CAWSALNTGELFF
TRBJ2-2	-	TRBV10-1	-	TGCGCCAGTTCGGGTGTGTACACCGGGGAGCTGTTTTTT	CASSGVYTGELFF
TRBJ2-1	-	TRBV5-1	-	TGCGCCAGCAGCTATTCGACGAGCTCCTACAATGAGCAGTTCTTC	CASSYSTSSYNEQFF
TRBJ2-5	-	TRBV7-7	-	TGTGCCAGCAGCGACTCAATCGAGTACCAAGAGACCCAGTACTTC	CASSDSIEYQETQYF
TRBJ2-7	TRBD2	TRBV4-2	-	TGTGCCAGCAGCCCCGACGGCGGGAGCTCCTACGAGCAGTACTTC	CASSPDGGSSYEQYF
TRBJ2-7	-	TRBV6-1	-	TGTGCCAGCAGTGATTACCGGGCCTACGAGCAGTACTTC	CASSDYRAYEQYF
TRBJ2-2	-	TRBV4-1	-	TGCGCCAGCAGCCAAGAATCGGACAAAAACACCGGGGAGCTGTTTTTT	CASSQESDKNTGELFF
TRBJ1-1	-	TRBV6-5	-	TGTGCCAGCAGTTACGAGCCGAACACTGAAGCTTTCTTT	CASSYEPNTEAFF
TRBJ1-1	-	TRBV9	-	TGTGCCAGCGGAACAGGGAGTGAAGCTTTCTTT	CASGTGSEAFF
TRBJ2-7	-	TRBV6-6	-	TGTGCCAGCAGCCCCAGGGGAATGGCCTACGAGCAGTACTTC	CASSPRGMAYEQYF
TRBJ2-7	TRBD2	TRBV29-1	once	TGCAGCGGAGGTGGAGCGGGAGCATACGAGCAGTACTTC	CSGGGAGAYEQYF
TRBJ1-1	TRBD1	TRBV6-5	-	TGTGCCAGCAGTGCAGGGGGCACTGAAGCTTTCTTT	CASSAGGTEAFF
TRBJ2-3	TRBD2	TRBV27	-	TGTGCCAGCAGTTTACTAAAGCGGGGGGGCGTTACAGATACGCAGTATTTT	CASSLLKRGGVTDTQYF
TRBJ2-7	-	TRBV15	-	TGTGCCACCAGCTGGAGTGAGGGGACGTACGAGCAGTACTTC	CATSWSEGTYEQYF
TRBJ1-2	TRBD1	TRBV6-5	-	TGTGCCAGCAGTTACGAGGGACAGGGGGGTAATGGCTACACCTTC	CASSYEGQGGNGYTF
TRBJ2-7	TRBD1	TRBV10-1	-	TGCGCCAGCAGTGACCCGGGACAGCTGCATGGGCAGTACTTC	CASSDPGQLHGQYF